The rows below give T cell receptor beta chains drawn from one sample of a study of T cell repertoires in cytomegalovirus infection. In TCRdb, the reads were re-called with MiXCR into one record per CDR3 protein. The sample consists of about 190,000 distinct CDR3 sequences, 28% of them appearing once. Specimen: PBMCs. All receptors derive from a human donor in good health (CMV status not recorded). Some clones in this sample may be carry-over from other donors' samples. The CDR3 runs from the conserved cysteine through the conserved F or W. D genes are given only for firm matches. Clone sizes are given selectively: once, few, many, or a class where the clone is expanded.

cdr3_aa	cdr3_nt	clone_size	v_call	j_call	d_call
CASARGTGSPLHF	TGTGCCAGCGCGAGAGGGACAGGATCACCCCTCCACTTT	many	TRBV7-2	TRBJ1-6	TRBD1
CASKGPLNQPQHF	TGTGCCAGTAAGGGGCCCCTCAATCAGCCCCAGCATTTT	-	TRBV19	TRBJ1-5	-
CASNPGGAGTEAFF	TGTGCCAGCAACCCAGGGGGGGCTGGCACTGAAGCTTTCTTT	many	TRBV7-2	TRBJ1-1	TRBD1
CASSYLPGEGYTF	TGTGCCAGCAGCTACCTCCCCGGGGAGGGCTACACCTTC	few	TRBV5-4	TRBJ1-2	-
CASSLFREGNQPQHF	TGCGCCAGCAGCCTTTTCAGGGAGGGCAATCAGCCCCAGCATTTT	many	TRBV4-1	TRBJ1-5	-
CASSIVSLAGVTNEQFF	TGTGCCAGTAGTATAGTGAGCCTAGCGGGGGTTACGAATGAGCAGTTCTTC	-	TRBV19	TRBJ2-1	TRBD2
CASSVGTSGGHNEQFF	TGTGCCAGCAGCGTAGGGACTAGCGGGGGACACAATGAGCAGTTCTTC	few	TRBV7-9	TRBJ2-1	TRBD2
CASSLGGPGSSGNTIYF	TGTGCCAGCAGCTTAGGAGGGCCGGGGAGCTCTGGAAACACCATATATTTT	many	TRBV7-2	TRBJ1-3	-
CASSEAGGADTQYF	TGTGCCAGCAGTGAGGCAGGGGGCGCAGATACGCAGTATTTT	few	TRBV6-4	TRBJ2-3	TRBD1
CASSPSISSYNSPLHF	TGTGCCAGCAGCCCCAGCATTAGCTCCTATAATTCACCCCTCCACTTT	few	TRBV7-9	TRBJ1-6	-
CASSLLDRGNTGELFF	TGTGCCAGCAGCTTGCTCGACAGGGGGAACACCGGGGAGCTGTTTTTT	many	TRBV7-2	TRBJ2-2	TRBD1
CASTRGGGGGAYNEQFF	TGTGCCAGCACTAGAGGGGGGGGCGGGGGTGCCTACAATGAGCAGTTCTTC	many	TRBV7-8	TRBJ2-1	-
CSASGHYEQYF	TGCAGTGCTAGTGGTCACTACGAGCAGTACTTC	-	TRBV20-1	TRBJ2-7	-
CASSSTPGGHFQETQYF	TGTGCCAGCAGTTCTACACCGGGGGGTCACTTCCAAGAGACCCAGTACTTC	many	TRBV7-6	TRBJ2-5	TRBD2
CAISVTGEGSGELFF	TGTGCCATCAGTGTGACAGGGGAAGGTTCCGGGGAGCTGTTTTTT	few	TRBV10-3	TRBJ2-2	TRBD1
CASSGQGSSYEQYF	TGTGCCAGCAGCGGACAGGGAAGTAGCTACGAGCAGTACTTC	-	TRBV2	TRBJ2-7	TRBD1
CASSLIGLAGGIDTQYF	TGTGCCAGCAGCTTAATTGGACTAGCGGGGGGAATAGATACGCAGTATTTT	-	TRBV7-8	TRBJ2-3	TRBD2
CASSYPINEQFF	TGTGCCAGCAGTTACCCCATCAATGAGCAGTTCTTC	-	TRBV6-6	TRBJ2-1	-
CASSQGVVTEAFF	TGTGCCAGCAGCCAAGGGGTTGTCACTGAAGCTTTCTTT	few	TRBV3-1	TRBJ1-1	-
CASSQDHLGNTEAFF	TGTGCCAGCAGCCAAGATCATCTGGGGAACACTGAAGCTTTCTTT	few	TRBV14	TRBJ1-1	-
CASSFRGGQLNTQYF	TGTGCCAGCAGTTTTCGTGGGGGTCAACTCAATACGCAGTATTTT	-	TRBV12-3/TRBV12-4	TRBJ2-3	-
CASRLSGGAKDTQYF	TGTGCCAGCAGGCTTAGCGGGGGGGCGAAAGATACGCAGTATTTT	-	TRBV28	TRBJ2-3	TRBD2
CASSPRGSQSGNTIYF	TGTGCCAGCAGCCCCCGAGGCTCCCAATCTGGAAACACCATATATTTT	-	TRBV7-6	TRBJ1-3	-
CASRGRGAEAFF	TGTGCCAGCCGGGGGCGAGGTGCTGAAGCTTTCTTT	many	TRBV7-2	TRBJ1-1	-
CASSYQTATTFQQYF	TGTGCCAGCAGCTACCAAACAGCCACCACCTTTCAGCAGTACTTC	-	TRBV11-2	TRBJ2-7	-
CASSLEGKPNYGYTF	TGTGCCAGCAGTTTAGAGGGCAAACCTAACTATGGCTACACCTTC	few	TRBV28	TRBJ1-2	-
CASSELTGNKNEQFF	TGTGCCAGCAGTGAATTGACAGGGAATAAGAATGAGCAGTTCTTC	-	TRBV6-1	TRBJ2-1	TRBD1
CASSLIRGADTQYF	TGTGCCAGCAGCTTAATCAGGGGAGCAGATACGCAGTATTTT	many	TRBV7-2	TRBJ2-3	-
CASGFGGGLNEQFF	TGTGCTAGTGGCTTTGGGGGGGGCTTGAATGAGCAGTTCTTC	-	TRBV12-5	TRBJ2-1	-
CASSLRGVNTGELFF	TGTGCCAGCAGCCTCCGGGGGGTGAACACCGGGGAGCTGTTTTTT	few	TRBV11-2	TRBJ2-2	TRBD2
CASRLTAGGYEQFF	TGTGCCAGCAGGCTAACGGCTGGAGGCTATGAGCAGTTCTTC	-	TRBV6-5	TRBJ2-1	-
CASSPLANPGELFF	TGTGCTAGCAGCCCGCTTGCCAACCCCGGGGAGCTGTTTTTT	many	TRBV7-7	TRBJ2-2	-
CASTRIGTGNGKLFF	TGTGCCAGCACCCGAATAGGGACAGGGAATGGAAAACTGTTTTTT	-	TRBV12-3/TRBV12-4	TRBJ1-4	TRBD1
CASSRDSYEQYF	TGTGCCAGTAGCAGGGACAGCTACGAGCAGTACTTC	-	TRBV19	TRBJ2-7	TRBD1
CAISLAGQNTGELFF	TGTGCCATCAGCCTAGCGGGGCAGAACACCGGGGAGCTGTTTTTT	-	TRBV10-3	TRBJ2-2	TRBD2
CSAGLGNTEAFF	TGCAGCGCCGGTCTTGGGAACACTGAAGCTTTCTTT	-	TRBV29-1	TRBJ1-1	-
CSASTDRGQQPQHF	TGCAGTGCTAGTACGGACAGGGGCCAGCAGCCCCAGCATTTT	once	TRBV20-1	TRBJ1-5	TRBD1
CASTFGGAGETQYF	TGTGCCAGCACCTTCGGGGGGGCCGGGGAGACCCAGTACTTC	-	TRBV12-3/TRBV12-4	TRBJ2-5	TRBD2
CASSQNHVGAEAFF	TGTGCCAGCAGCCAAAACCACGTGGGCGCTGAAGCTTTCTTT	-	TRBV7-9	TRBJ1-1	-
CASSEGGQGADTQYF	TGTGCCAGCAGTGAAGGGGGACAGGGAGCAGATACGCAGTATTTT	-	TRBV2	TRBJ2-3	TRBD1
CASSQDRRDTEAFF	TGCGCCAGCAGCCAAGATAGAAGGGACACTGAAGCTTTCTTT	once	TRBV4-3	TRBJ1-1	-
CAISEPGLAADTQYF	TGTGCCATCAGTGAGCCTGGACTAGCGGCAGATACGCAGTATTTT	few	TRBV10-3	TRBJ2-3	TRBD2
CASSPATGAEVRF	TGTGCCAGCAGCCCCGCGACAGGGGCAGAAGTACGGTTC	-	TRBV7-2	TRBJ2-7	TRBD1
CASSLHRGLYDTGELFF	TGTGCCAGCAGCTTACACAGGGGGCTATATGACACCGGGGAGCTGTTTTTT	-	TRBV7-6	TRBJ2-2	TRBD1
CASSLDSFEAFF	TGTGCCAGCAGCTTAGATTCATTTGAAGCTTTCTTT	-	TRBV7-9	TRBJ1-1	-
CASGDLRGYTF	TGTGCCAGCGGCGACCTGCGGGGCTACACCTTC	-	TRBV7-3	TRBJ1-2	-
CASSLRQGAAEAFF	TGTGCCAGCAGCTTACGACAGGGAGCGGCTGAAGCTTTCTTT	-	TRBV7-2	TRBJ1-1	TRBD1
CSARRGASTDTQYF	TGCAGTGCCCGCCGGGGGGCGTCCACAGATACGCAGTATTTT	-	TRBV20-1	TRBJ2-3	-
CASSLAGGSSREQYF	TGTGCCAGCAGCTTGGCCGGGGGGTCCTCTCGTGAGCAGTACTTC	few	TRBV5-5	TRBJ2-7	TRBD2
CASSREGGADTEAFF	TGTGCCAGCAGCAGAGAAGGGGGCGCGGACACTGAAGCTTTCTTT	few	TRBV7-3	TRBJ1-1	TRBD1
CASKPGPMNTEAFF	TGTGCCAGCAAACCGGGCCCTATGAACACTGAAGCTTTCTTT	-	TRBV6-8	TRBJ1-1	-
CASSRTGRSSPLHF	TGTGCCAGCAGCAGAACAGGGAGGTCTTCACCCCTCCACTTT	-	TRBV7-2	TRBJ1-6	-
CASSPNEQRYSPLHF	TGTGCCAGCAGCCCAAACGAACAGAGATATTCACCCCTCCACTTT	-	TRBV7-2	TRBJ1-6	-
CASSPIAGARLFQDTQYF	TGCGCCAGCAGCCCGATAGCGGGGGCCCGGCTGTTTCAAGATACGCAGTATTTT	once	TRBV5-1	TRBJ2-3	TRBD2
CASSLAGLAGGDTQYF	TGTGCCAGCAGCTTAGCAGGACTAGCGGGGGGAGATACGCAGTATTTT	few	TRBV7-2	TRBJ2-3	TRBD2
CASSQITAGTEAFF	TGTGCCAGCAGCCAGATAACCGCCGGAACTGAAGCTTTCTTT	-	TRBV5-6	TRBJ1-1	-
CASIRAGGQYEQYF	TGTGCCAGCATCCGAGCGGGGGGGCAGTACGAGCAGTACTTC	few	TRBV6-2/TRBV6-3	TRBJ2-7	TRBD2
CASSQGRYNEQFF	TGTGCCAGCTCCCAGGGGAGGTACAATGAGCAGTTCTTC	few	TRBV11-2	TRBJ2-1	-
CASSLVGRTGELFF	TGTGCCAGCAGCTTAGTAGGGCGCACCGGGGAGCTGTTTTTT	few	TRBV7-3	TRBJ2-2	-
CASSLTPRSYEQYF	TGTGCCAGCAGCTTAACACCTCGCTCCTACGAGCAGTACTTC	few	TRBV11-2	TRBJ2-7	-